The clone carrying this T cell receptor beta chain was found many times. Antigen specificity is unknown. This record belongs to a study of T-cell reconstitution after alpha-beta-depleted transplantation in children. Overall study findings and caveats: T-cell numbers and diversity one year post-transplant derived largely from freshly generated T cells. Several hundred rapidly expanded clones from non-depleted graft cells reportedly supplied alpha-beta T cells about two months post-transplant.

Preparation of the TCRbeta library used unique molecular identifiers. TCRdb used MiXCR to reprocess the PCR reads, holding one entry per CDR3 protein. The sample consists of 40,000 to 55,000 distinct CDR3 sequences, approximately 9.2% of them appearing once. CDR1 and CDR2 (germline): DFQATT, SNEGSKA (reference sequence). This CDR3 comprises 15 residues. V dropped 0 bases and J dropped 1 base, with 10 bases sitting between them. The chain couples TRBV20-1 to TRBJ1-5, with D possibly TRBD1 on 5 matching bases. This material consisted of PBMCs, mostly from graft donor cells, taken 60 days after TCRalphabeta/CD19-depleted stem cell transplant. This TCR derives from a male patient aged 2-15 years who had a stem cell transplant for chronic granulomatous disease, so the T cells may come from the graft donor. DNA for the CDR3: TGCAGTGCTAGAGATAGCAGGGACAGCAATCAGCCCCAGCATTTT. Its protein product is CSARDSRDSNQPQHF.